The clone carrying this TCR beta chain is classed as medium-sized (0.01 to 0.1%). The data stem from a study of sequential checkpoint blockade in melanoma. TCRdb's copy holds only in-frame clones and misses some; the assay was immunoSEQ multiplex PCR. The data show 2,500 or so clones, 25% to 30% seen once. Specified treatment: randomized to nivolumab then ipilimumab (arm A) or the reverse (arm B). The CDR3 runs 15 residues. Trimming left V 6 bases short and J 5 bases short, with 19 bases between. The germline CDR1 and CDR2 sequences are SGHNT and YENEEA. This clonotype was sampled from a human donor with melanoma. Material: tumor tissue (inferred from file names), obtained from a patient given nivolumab and ipilimumab in sequence. V gene TRBV11-3 combines with J gene TRBJ2-5; possible D gene TRBD1, 6 bases. The CDR3 DNA sequence: TGTGCCAGCAGTCCTAGGTGGGGGCCGAGGGAGACCCAGTACTTC. Translating it yields CASSPRWGPRETQYF.